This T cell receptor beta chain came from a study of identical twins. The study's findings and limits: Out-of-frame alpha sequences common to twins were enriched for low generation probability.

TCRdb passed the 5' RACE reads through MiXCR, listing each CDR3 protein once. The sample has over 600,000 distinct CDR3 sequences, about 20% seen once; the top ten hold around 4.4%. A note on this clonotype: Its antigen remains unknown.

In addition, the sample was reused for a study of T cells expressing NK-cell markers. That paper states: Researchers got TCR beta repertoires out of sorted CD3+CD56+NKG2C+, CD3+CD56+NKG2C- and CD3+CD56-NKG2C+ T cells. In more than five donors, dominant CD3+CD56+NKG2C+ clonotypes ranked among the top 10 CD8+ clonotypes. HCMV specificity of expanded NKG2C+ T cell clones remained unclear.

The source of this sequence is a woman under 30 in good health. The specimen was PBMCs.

This CDR3 reads CASNTGKPLETQYF. The CDR3 DNA sequence: TGTGCCAGTAATACGGGGAAACCTCTCGAGACCCAGTACTTC. J is TRBJ2-5 and V is TRBV3-1, with a tentative D call TRBD2 (5 bases). Germline loops: CDR1 LGHDT, CDR2 YNNKEL (reference sequence). V lost 9 bases to trimming and J lost 5 bases, with 19 bases between them. This CDR3 has 14 amino acids.